This T cell receptor (beta chain) comes out of a study of T cell responses to AZD1222 COVID-19 vaccine. Findings and caveats of the study: Of spike-specific TCRs, nearly half reportedly target regions left unmutated in variants. Possibly, clonal diversity was underestimated; donors were largely white British and included more females. Researchers report vaccine-associated CD4 TCRs spanning spike, with dominance at 160-218 and 743-854.

As for this clone: Its target is not known.

CDR3 length: 16 amino acids. Germline-derived CDR1 and CDR2 are SGDLS and YYNGEE. Trimming cost V 4 bases and J 4 bases; bases outside gene matches: 8. Some clones are missing from TCRdb's copy, which holds only in-frame ones; the method was immunoSEQ multiplex PCR. This repertoire shows around 110,000 clones, more than 85% found once; its top ten account for 7.5%. The TCR comes from an adult in good health. This sequence joins TRBV9 and TRBJ2-1, with 10 bases matching TRBD2. The sample consisted of peripheral blood, taken on day 0 of AZD1222 vaccination. This CDR3 is CASSPPDSGGYNEQFF. DNA of the CDR3: TGTGCCAGCAGCCCCCCAGATAGCGGGGGGTACAATGAGCAGTTCTTC. The full variable domain, rest sourced from reference TRBV9 and TRBJ2-1, is DSGVTQTPKHLITATGQRVTLRCSPRSGDLSVYWYQQSLDQGLQFLIQYYNGEERAKGNILERFSAQQFPDLHSELNLSSLELGDSALYFCASSPPDSGGYNEQFFGPGTRLTVL.